This T cell receptor beta chain originates from a study of T cells in Graves' hyperthyroidism and ophthalmopathy. Looking at the study overall: Peripheral blood was drawn at first diagnosis, prior to all treatment.

Study results and limitations: Ophthalmopathy was told apart from stable hyperthyroidism by a 13 V-J model.

This CDR3 region has 12 residues. Per the germline V gene, CDR1 is MNHNS and CDR2 is SASEGT. Concerning this clonotype: The antigen is undetermined.

Researchers took RNA transcripts and amplified the TCR beta CDR3 regions from them. During a first-round RT-PCR of the TCR CDR3, the HTBI primer set was used. TCRdb re-analysed the multiplex PCR reads in MiXCR, keeping a single row per CDR3 protein. The table lists some 180,000 distinct CDR3 sequences, about a sixth of them singletons. This receptor was identified in a woman between 45 and 65 years old with Graves' hyperthyroidism. This chain links TRBV6-1 with TRBJ1-1, with 7 bases fitting TRBD1. Sequencing used blood. CDR3 sequence: CAAGGRGYEAFF. DNA for the CDR3: TGTGCTGCGGGGGGCAGGGGGTATGAAGCTTTCTTT.